The 9 T cell receptor beta chains listed next were all sequenced from one sample in a study of blood T cell repertoires in COVID-19. TCRdb keeps only in-frame clones here, not all; method: immunoSEQ multiplex PCR. This table holds approximately 170,000 clones, around nine tenths found once. Sequencing input: peripheral blood. The receptors stem from a man aged 18 to 35 with active or convalescent COVID-19.

The rearrangement links TRBV12-5 to TRBJ1-2; possibly TRBD1 for D (6 bases). There are 12 residues in the CDR3. Trimming cost V 5 bases and J 8 bases, with 12 bases left between them. The germline V gene has CDR1 LGHNT and CDR2 FRNRAP. In DNA, the CDR3 is TGTGCTAGTGGTACTCCAGGGGACGGCTACACCTTC. Protein product: CASGTPGDGYTF.

The rearrangement uses TRBV11-2 and TRBJ2-1; 8 bases fit TRBD2. V lost 5 bases and J lost 8; bases outside the gene matches: 11. Looked up from germline, CDR1 is SGHAT and CDR2 is FQNNGV. The length of the CDR3 is 15 residues. The CDR3 DNA is TGTGCCAGCAGCCCCGGGACTAGTGTCGTCCATGAGCAGTTCTTC. It encodes CASSPGTSVVHEQFF.

The rearrangement links TRBV7-6 to TRBJ2-1, with 10 bases matching TRBD1. CDR1 and CDR2 (germline): SGHVS, FNYEAQ. V shed 5 bases and J 4 bases; nucleotides not matched to a gene: 5. This CDR3 contains 15 residues. CDR3 protein: CASSDRDRGYNEQFF. The CDR3 bases are TGTGCCAGCAGCGACCGGGACAGGGGATACAATGAGCAGTTCTTC.

The sample holds one count of this clone. This chain uses TRBV7-9 with TRBJ2-2; D is undetermined. CDR1 SEHNR and CDR2 FQNEAQ come from the germline V gene (reference sequence). The CDR3 is 12 amino acids. With 6 bases removed from V and 7 bases from J, the gap between germline ends came to 9 bases. Here the CDR3 reads CASRPALGELFF. As DNA, the CDR3 is TGTGCCAGCAGGCCTGCACTCGGGGAGCTGTTTTTT.

The V and J genes are TRBV2 and TRBJ1-1; D is perhaps TRBD1 (5 bases). The CDR3 consists of 12 residues. Trimming pared 8 bases from V and 1 base from J, leaving 8 bases between. Germline V gene data show CDR1 as SNHLY and CDR2 as FYNNEI. Here the CDR3 reads CASGRGNTEAFF. Here the CDR3 DNA reads TGTGCCAGCGGGAGGGGGAACACTGAAGCTTTCTTT.

The CDR3 region is CASSRTGLSNQPQHF. Written as DNA, the CDR3 is TGTGCCAGCAGCCGAACGGGACTTAGCAATCAGCCCCAGCATTTT. The chain has TRBV28 and TRBJ1-5; tentatively, D is TRBD1 (5 bases). Germline V gives CDR1 MDHEN, CDR2 SYDVKM. Trimming stripped 6 bases from V and 0 bases from J, with 12 bases between. The length of the CDR3 is 15 residues.

The J gene is TRBJ2-5, the V gene TRBV7-8, with TRBD1 identical over 8 bases. Germline V gene sequence: CDR1 SGHVS, CDR2 FQNEAQ. J gave up 8 bases and V 3 bases, and 8 bases lay outside the gene matches. The CDR3 consists of 14 residues. The chain's CDR3 is CASSFGQGISTQYF. In DNA form, the CDR3 reads TGTGCCAGCAGCTTCGGACAGGGAATCTCTACCCAGTACTTC.

The chain recombines TRBV5-1 with TRBJ1-1; no definite D call. Germline V CDR1 and CDR2: SGHRS, YFSETQ. The CDR3 extends over 15 amino acids. V was cut by 1 base and J by 5 bases, with 15 bases left in between. For the CDR3, the DNA is TGCGCCAGCAGCTTGCCCCTGTCGGGGAATACTGAAGCTTTCTTT. Translating gives CASSLPLSGNTEAFF.

The rearrangement joins TRBV5-1 to TRBJ1-1; 9 bases map to TRBD1. V gave up 4 bases and J gave up 8 bases; unmatched junction bases: 9. Looked up from germline, CDR1 is SGHRS and CDR2 is YFSETQ. The CDR3 spans 14 residues. The CDR3 region is CASSQTGGAYEAFF. The CDR3 DNA follows: TGCGCCAGCAGCCAAACAGGGGGCGCCTACGAAGCTTTCTTT.